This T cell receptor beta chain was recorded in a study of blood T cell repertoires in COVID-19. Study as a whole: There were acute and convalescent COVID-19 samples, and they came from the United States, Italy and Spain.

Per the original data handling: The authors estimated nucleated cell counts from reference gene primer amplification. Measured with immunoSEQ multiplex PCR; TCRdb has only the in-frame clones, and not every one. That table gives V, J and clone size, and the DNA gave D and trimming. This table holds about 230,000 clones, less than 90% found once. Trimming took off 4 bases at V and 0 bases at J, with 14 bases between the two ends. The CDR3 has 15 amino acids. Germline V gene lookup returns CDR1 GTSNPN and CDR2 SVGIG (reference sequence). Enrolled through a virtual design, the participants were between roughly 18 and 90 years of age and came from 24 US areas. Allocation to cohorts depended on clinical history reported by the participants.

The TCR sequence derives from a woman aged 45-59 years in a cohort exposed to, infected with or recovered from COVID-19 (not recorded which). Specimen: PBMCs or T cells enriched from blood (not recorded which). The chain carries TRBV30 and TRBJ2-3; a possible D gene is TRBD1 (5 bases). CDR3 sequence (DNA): TGTGCCTGGAATGAAGGGGTCCAGAGCACAGATACGCAGTATTTT. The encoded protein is CAWNEGVQSTDTQYF.